This TCR beta chain was documented in a study of response to subunit inactivated influenza vaccine. As concerns this clonotype: Antigen: not known.

Germline CDR1 and CDR2: GTSNPN and SVGIG (reference sequence). Trimming took 0 bases from V and 5 from J, leaving 8 bases between them. There are 13 residues in the CDR3. Study results and limitations: The study's authors posited that every seasonal influenza vaccination enlists few new T cells.

TCRdb called the RT-PCR reads again in MiXCR, with one record for every CDR3 protein. This sample yields around 250,000 distinct CDR3 sequences, of which less than 15% are seen a single time; approximately 7.8% belongs to the top ten. This receptor was identified in a man aged 50 to 60 who received an inactivated influenza vaccine. The chain links TRBV30 to TRBJ2-1; D gene uncertain. The sample in question was non-naive T cells sorted from PBMCs, obtained roughly 15 days before vaccination. Here the CDR3 reads CAWSVSLNNEQFF. The CDR3 DNA is TGTGCCTGGAGTGTAAGCTTAAACAATGAGCAGTTCTTC.